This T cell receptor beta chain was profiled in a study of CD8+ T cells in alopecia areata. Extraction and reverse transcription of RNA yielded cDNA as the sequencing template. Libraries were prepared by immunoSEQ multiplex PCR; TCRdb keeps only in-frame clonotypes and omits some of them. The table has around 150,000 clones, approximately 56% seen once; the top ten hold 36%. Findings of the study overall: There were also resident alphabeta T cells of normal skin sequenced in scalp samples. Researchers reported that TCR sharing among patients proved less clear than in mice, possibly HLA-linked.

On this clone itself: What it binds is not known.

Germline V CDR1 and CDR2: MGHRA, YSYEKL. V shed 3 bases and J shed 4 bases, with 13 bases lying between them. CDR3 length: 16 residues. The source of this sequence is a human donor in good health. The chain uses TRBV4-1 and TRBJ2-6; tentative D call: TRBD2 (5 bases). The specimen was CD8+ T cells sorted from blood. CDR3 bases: TGCGCCAGCAGCCAGGTGTTAAGGGAGGGGGCCAACGTCCTGACTTTC. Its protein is CASSQVLREGANVLTF.